The present TCR beta chain was sequenced within a study of regulatory T cells in long-lasting Graves disease. This clonotype was found many times. Antigen: not known. Time point meaning: newly diagnosed GD, antithyroid drugs for less than 3 months. Generation of the TCR library employed RNA extracted from PBMCs. Arm-PCR of CDR3 regions and iRepertoire HTBI primers were used to build TCR beta libraries. One entry per CDR3 protein results from TCRdb running MiXCR on the multiplex PCR reads. This sample has approximately 350,000 distinct CDR3 sequences, with roughly 15% found just once. General study findings and limits: Newly diagnosed patients had higher TCR diversity than persistent Graves' patients did.

CDR3 length: 15 amino acids. The ends were cut back, 3 bases at V and 2 bases at J, with 15 bases in the middle. Germline CDR1 DFQATT, CDR2 SNEGSKA (reference sequence). This sample was also put to use in a study of T cells in Graves' hyperthyroidism and ophthalmopathy. That publication notes: Researchers ran a first-round RT-PCR on the TCR CDR3 using the HTBI primer set.

The receptor comes from a woman aged 18-30 years with Graves disease. This chain joins TRBV20-1 and TRBJ2-3; perhaps D is TRBD1 or TRBD2 (5 bases each). Sequenced material: peripheral blood mononuclear cells (PBMCs), taken at new diagnosis, from a patient treated with antithyroid drugs. CDR3 protein: CSARVQRGATDTQYF. The CDR3 DNA is TGCAGTGCTAGGGTCCAGCGAGGGGCCACAGATACGCAGTATTTT.